These T cell receptor beta chains were read from a single sample in a study of Tregs in tolerant kidney transplant recipients. Generated by immunoSEQ multiplex PCR, the TCRdb table keeps only in-frame clones and is missing some. The table includes approximately 60,000 clones, more than 70% detected once. The sequenced sample was CD4+ T cells from blood (PBMCs), obtained 6 months after the transplant. These receptors all come from a human patient who received a combined kidney and bone marrow transplant. Some T cells may possibly be graft donor cells. Each CDR3 is given with its conserved first and last residue. A D gene is named only where the DNA matches it firmly. Not all rows give a size; the values are once, few, many and, for expanded clones, a class.

D gene	V gene	clone size	J gene	CDR3 protein	CDR3 DNA
.	TRBV4-1	.	TRBJ2-7	CASSRREDSGTDRYEQYF	TGCGCCAGCAGCCGCCGCGAAGATTCCGGGACCGACAGGTACGAGCAGTACTTC
.	TRBV6-5	.	TRBJ2-7	CASTWGRGPYEQYF	TGTGCCAGTACCTGGGGCAGGGGCCCCTACGAGCAGTACTTC
TRBD2	TRBV27	.	TRBJ2-5	CASSIGLGRETQYF	TGTGCCAGCAGTATCGGACTAGGGCGCGAGACCCAGTACTTC
.	TRBV5-6	.	TRBJ2-7	CASSRQVIAYEQYF	TGTGCCAGCTCCCGACAGGTCATAGCCTACGAGCAGTACTTC
.	TRBV4-3	.	TRBJ2-7	CASSHRRGLEQYF	TGCGCCAGCAGCCACCGTCGGGGACTCGAGCAGTACTTC
TRBD1	TRBV5-1	.	TRBJ2-7	CASSLGHPGDSREQYF	TGCGCCAGCAGCTTGGGTCACCCCGGGGACAGTCGGGAGCAGTACTTC
TRBD1	TRBV30	.	TRBJ2-5	CAWSKILSFGTVRETQYF	TGTGCCTGGAGTAAAATCCTCTCTTTCGGGACAGTGAGAGAGACCCAGTACTTC
.	TRBV5-1	.	TRBJ2-7	CASRLSGTYEQYF	TGCGCCAGCAGACTCTCCGGGACATACGAGCAGTACTTC
.	TRBV7-3	.	TRBJ1-6	CASSLGGYNSPLHF	TGTGCCAGCAGCTTAGGAGGGTATAATTCCCCCCTCCACTTT
TRBD1	TRBV12-5	few	TRBJ2-7	CASGLRQGALEQYF	TGTGCTAGTGGTCTTCGACAGGGGGCCCTCGAGCAGTACTTC
TRBD1	TRBV15	.	TRBJ2-3	CATTRPGQGTDTQYF	TGTGCCACCACAAGACCGGGACAGGGAACAGATACGCAGTATTTT
.	TRBV7-8	.	TRBJ1-6	CASSGGGAYNSPLHF	TGTGCCAGCAGCGGGGGAGGGGCCTATAATTCCCCCCTCCACTTT
TRBD2	TRBV29-1	.	TRBJ2-3	CSVGLAGGPTDTQYF	TGCAGCGTTGGCCTAGCGGGGGGGCCGACAGATACGCAGTATTTT
.	TRBV7-8	.	TRBJ2-2	CASSARDRPNTGELFF	TGTGCCAGCAGCGCGCGGGACAGACCGAACACCGGGGAGCTGTTTTTT
TRBD1	TRBV5-6	.	TRBJ2-3	CASSPRGPSTDTQYF	TGTGCCAGCAGCCCGAGGGGGCCTAGCACAGATACGCAGTATTTT
.	TRBV11-2	.	TRBJ2-2	CASSLAGGRTGELFF	TGTGCCAGCAGCTTAGCGGGGGGCCGGACCGGGGAGCTGTTTTTT
.	TRBV7-2	.	TRBJ1-1	CASSDSGIAFF	TGTGCCAGCAGCGACTCCGGCATAGCTTTCTTT
.	TRBV6-5	.	TRBJ1-1	CASSRDFQNTEAFF	TGTGCCAGCAGTAGAGACTTCCAGAACACTGAAGCTTTCTTT
TRBD2	TRBV19	once	TRBJ2-3	CASIRTSGGANTQYF	TGTGCCAGTATTCGGACTAGCGGGGGGGCCAATACGCAGTATTTT
TRBD1	TRBV28	.	TRBJ1-5	CASSLTPLRVRGHQPQHF	TGTGCCAGCAGTTTAACCCCCTTGAGGGTGAGGGGGCATCAGCCCCAGCATTTT
TRBD2	TRBV2	.	TRBJ2-1	CASASGGTYNEQFF	TGTGCCAGTGCCAGCGGGGGTACTTACAATGAGCAGTTCTTC
.	TRBV29-1	.	TRBJ1-1	CSVSQDSLATEAFF	TGCAGCGTTTCCCAGGACAGTTTAGCCACTGAAGCTTTCTTT
.	TRBV30	.	TRBJ2-4	CAWSVGDIQYF	TGTGCCTGGAGTGTCGGGGACATTCAGTACTTC
TRBD2	TRBV7-2	once	TRBJ2-1	CASSLARGYEQFF	TGTGCCAGCAGCTTAGCGCGGGGGTATGAGCAGTTCTTC
.	TRBV11-3	few	TRBJ2-1	CASSLGSQWSHNEQFF	TGTGCCAGCAGCTTAGGTTCCCAGTGGTCCCACAATGAGCAGTTCTTC
.	TRBV19	.	TRBJ1-2	CASFDRPSSYGYTF	TGTGCCAGTTTCGACAGGCCCTCTTCCTATGGCTACACCTTC
TRBD2	TRBV7-2	.	TRBJ2-2	CASSFPSGGINTGELFF	TGTGCCAGCAGCTTTCCTAGCGGGGGGATCAACACCGGGGAGCTGTTTTTT
TRBD1	TRBV28	.	TRBJ1-6	CASSLYRGLSSPLHF	TGTGCCAGCAGTTTATACAGGGGGCTTAGTTCACCCCTCCACTTT
.	TRBV6-1	.	TRBJ2-7	CASSEYEAPYEQYF	TGTGCCAGCAGTGAATACGAAGCCCCCTACGAGCAGTACTTC
.	TRBV7-2	.	TRBJ1-1	CASSLQGLGNTEAFF	TGTGCCAGCAGCTTACAGGGTTTGGGGAACACTGAAGCTTTCTTT
.	TRBV5-1	.	TRBJ2-1	CASSQVQVSSYNEQFF	TGCGCCAGCAGCCAGGTTCAGGTTAGCTCCTACAATGAGCAGTTCTTC
.	TRBV19	.	TRBJ1-1	CASSSTGQGGTEAFF	TGTGCCAGTAGTTCAACCGGGCAGGGCGGTACTGAAGCTTTCTTT
TRBD2	TRBV28	.	TRBJ2-7	CASKEVASGSYEQYF	TGTGCCAGCAAAGAGGTGGCTAGCGGCTCCTACGAGCAGTACTTC
.	TRBV29-1	.	TRBJ2-5	CSVAPLGARETQYF	TGCAGCGTTGCTCCTCTAGGGGCGAGGGAGACCCAGTACTTC